These 8 T cell receptor beta chains share one sample of origin, sequenced in a study of blood T cell repertoires in COVID-19. Method: immunoSEQ multiplex PCR; TCRdb's copy keeps in-frame clones and lacks some. In the table there are about 370,000 clones, 70% to 90% of which are singletons. The specimen was peripheral blood. These receptors all stem from a woman aged 25 to 39 with COVID-19, enrolled during active disease.

The J gene is TRBJ2-7, the V gene TRBV6-1, with 11 bases identical to TRBD1. Losses at the gene ends were 8 bases for V and 6 bases for J; bases not matched to a gene: 9. The germline V gene has CDR1 MNHNS and CDR2 SASEGT. The CDR3 consists of 14 residues. This chain's CDR3 is CASDPGDRGVEQYF. As DNA, the CDR3 is TGTGCCAGCGACCCGGGGGACAGGGGGGTCGAGCAGTACTTC.

The chain has TRBV5-1 and TRBJ2-2, with 7 bases lining up with TRBD1. Trimming removed 4 bases from V and 6 bases from J; junction bases left unmatched: 15. The CDR3 consists of 17 residues. Germline V gene data show CDR1 as SGHRS and CDR2 as YFSETQ. CDR3 nucleotide sequence: TGCGCCAGCAGCGAGCAGAAGACAGGGAGTCTGGCCGGGGAGCTGTTTTTT. Translated: CASSEQKTGSLAGELFF.

The rearrangement joins TRBV27 to TRBJ1-5; D unresolved. Deletions cut 3 bases from V and 0 bases from J, with 12 bases between. The CDR3 has 16 amino acids. Germline CDR1 reads MNHEY; CDR2 reads SMNVEV (reference sequence). The DNA of the CDR3 is TGTGCCAGCAGTTTTGTTCCGGGGTATAGCAATCAGCCCCAGCATTTT. It translates to CASSFVPGYSNQPQHF.

This chain uses TRBV24-1 with TRBJ1-5; 8 positions match TRBD1. The V and J ends lost 11 bases and 2 bases, in that order; junction bases with no gene match: 10. Germline V gene data show CDR1 as KGHDR and CDR2 as SFDVKD. The CDR3 runs 15 residues. This chain's CDR3 is CAISAGTGRNQPQHF. In DNA form, the CDR3 reads TGTGCCATCTCAGCCGGGACAGGTCGCAATCAGCCCCAGCATTTT.

The V call is TRBV19, the J call TRBJ2-3; 7 bases align to TRBD1. The CDR3 consists of 11 residues. CDR1 LNHDA and CDR2 SQIVND come from the germline V gene (reference sequence). Germline trimming cut 4 bases from V and 15 bases from J; bases unmatched to any gene: 7. The CDR3 bases are TGTGCCAGTAGTAACTGGGACAGTCATTATTTT. It is translated as CASSNWDSHYF.

J is TRBJ2-3 and V is TRBV29-1; D gene unclear. The germline V and J ends were trimmed by 3 bases and 6 bases, with 10 bases remaining between them. The germline CDR1 and CDR2 sequences are SQVTM and ANQGSEA. This CDR3 is built from 12 residues. In DNA form, the CDR3 reads TGCAGCGTTGACCTCTGGGCCGATACGCAGTATTTT. It specifies CSVDLWADTQYF.

About this clone itself: Just one base apart from a much larger clone, this may be a read error. The sample has other DNA sequences that encode this CDR3 too. V usage is TRBV5-1 and J usage is TRBJ2-7; 7 bases are a match to TRBD1. The CDR3 has 11 residues. The germline gives CDR1 SGHRS, CDR2 YFSETQ. V shed 4 bases, J shed 7 bases, and the junction held 2 bases outside the gene matches. The CDR3 DNA reads as TGCGCCAGCAGCACGGGACAGGAGCAGTACTTC. Its protein is CASSTGQEQYF.

The chain links TRBV10-1 to TRBJ2-3; 8 nucleotides align to TRBD1. The CDR3 extends over 14 amino acids. In germline, CDR1 is WNHNN, CDR2 SYGVQD (reference sequence). V shed 6 bases and J 4 bases; nucleotides not matched to a gene: 6. The CDR3, as DNA: TGCGCCAGCAGCCCTAGGACAGGGCCAGATACGCAGTATTTT. Translating gives CASSPRTGPDTQYF.